The 7 T cell receptor beta chains below come from one sample, sequenced in a study of shared clonotypes between healthy human individuals. Libraries were prepared by immunoSEQ multiplex PCR; TCRdb keeps only in-frame clonotypes and omits some of them. The sample has 1.4 million or so clones, around 98.5% seen once. The sample taken for sequencing was naive CD4+ T cells sorted from blood. Indicated subset: CD45RA+ positively selected. The receptors were sampled from a young man in good health.

The CDR3 reads CAIRVGDQQYF. The CDR3 region has the DNA TGTGCCATCAGGGTCGGGGACCAGCAGTACTTC. J is TRBJ2-7 and V is TRBV10-3; TRBD1 or TRBD2 may be the D gene (5 bases each). The germline CDR1 and CDR2 sequences are ENHRY and SYGVKD. V was clipped by 6 bases and J by 8 bases, with 11 bases between them. The CDR3 spans 11 residues.

As to this clone: This same CDR3 is encoded by further DNA sequences in the sample. The chain recombines TRBV7-9 with TRBJ1-1; D gene uncertain. V was pared by 1 base and J by 0 bases, with 9 bases between. The CDR3 runs to 15 residues. The germline V gene encodes CDR1 SEHNR and CDR2 FQNEAQ (reference sequence). Written as DNA, the CDR3 is TGTGCCAGCAGCTTAGGGGATCGGCTGAACACTGAAGCTTTCTTT. This sequence encodes CASSLGDRLNTEAFF.

With respect to this clone: Other DNA sequences from this sample encode an identical CDR3 as well. The CDR3 sequence is CASSPGTSGNTIYF. Here the CDR3 DNA reads TGCGCCAGCAGCCCCGGGACCTCTGGAAACACCATATATTTT. The chain is built from TRBV5-1 and TRBJ1-3, with a tentative D call TRBD1 (5 bases). V lost 4 bases and J lost 0, with 8 bases in between. The CDR3 contains 14 residues. Germline V gives CDR1 SGHRS, CDR2 YFSETQ.

Of note for this clone: The same CDR3 also results from other DNA sequences found in this sample. The chain employs TRBV19 and TRBJ2-5, with D maybe TRBD2 (7 bases). V lost 2 bases, J lost 3 bases, and 10 bases lay in between. Germline V gene data show CDR1 as LNHDA and CDR2 as SQIVND (reference sequence). This CDR3 spans 14 amino acids. The CDR3 sequence is CASSIWGGEETQYF. CDR3 bases: TGTGCCAGTAGTATATGGGGGGGCGAAGAGACCCAGTACTTC.

V is TRBV5-1 and J is TRBJ1-4; D gene uncertain. Germline V gene sequence: CDR1 SGHRS, CDR2 YFSETQ. The CDR3 is 15 amino acids. V was clipped by 1 base and J by 5 bases, with 12 bases between them. In DNA form, the CDR3 reads TGCGCCAGCAGCTTGAGCGCAGGTAGCAATGAAAAACTGTTTTTT. It is translated as CASSLSAGSNEKLFF.

The chain recombines TRBV30 with TRBJ2-7, with TRBD1 identical over 9 bases. Germline V gene data show CDR1 as GTSNPN and CDR2 as SVGIG (reference sequence). The CDR3 is 17 amino acids. J was trimmed by 4 bases and V by 2 bases; bases with no gene match: 15. Here the CDR3 reads CAWSNPGTGTGFYEQYF. CDR3 nucleotide sequence: TGTGCCTGGAGTAACCCCGGGACGGGGACAGGGTTTTACGAGCAGTACTTC.

The V gene is TRBV25-1, the J gene TRBJ2-3, with a possible D match to TRBD2 (5 bases). V shed 3 bases and J shed 0 bases, with 10 bases lying between them. The CDR3 totals 15 residues. Looked up from germline, CDR1 is MGHDK and CDR2 is SYGVNS. For the CDR3, the DNA is TGTGCCAGCAGTGATTTGGGCGGGAGCACAGATACGCAGTATTTT. Its translation: CASSDLGGSTDTQYF.